This T cell receptor (beta chain) emerged from a study of shared clonotypes between healthy human individuals. Findings and limits, study-wide: Some naive CD4 clonotypes, roughly 5%, turned up in common across a handful of donors. Naive subsets tended to show greater estimated richness than memory subsets. The generation probabilities recorded for non-shared clonotypes fell below those of clonotypes shared by all four donors.

Germline CDR1 is SGHTA and CDR2 is FQGNSA. The CDR3 loop spans 18 amino acids. The V end was cut by 8 bases, the J end by 0 bases, with 20 bases between. This clone was detected only once. Its antigen is currently unknown. Profiled with immunoSEQ multiplex PCR; TCRdb holds only in-frame clones, not every one. In the table there are some 1,400,000 clones, approximately 96% of which are singletons. The TCR was taken from a man aged 25 to 40 in good health. Sequencing was performed on naive CD4+ T cells sorted from blood. The sample's subset: CD45RA+ positively selected. V is TRBV7-2 and J is TRBJ2-6; D possibly corresponds to TRBD1 (6 bases). This CDR3 is CASQPDYRVTSGANVLTF. The DNA of the CDR3 is TGTGCCAGCCAGCCTGACTACAGGGTGACCTCTGGGGCCAACGTCCTGACTTTC.